This TCR beta chain is from a study of blood T cell repertoires in COVID-19. About the study: Collection of acute and convalescent COVID-19 samples took place in the United States, Italy and Spain. In each case, the material was cDNA or gDNA derived from T cells, B-cell-depleted T cells, or PBMCs.

Per the study methods: Scientists estimated how many nucleated cells there were by amplifying reference gene primers. Profiled with immunoSEQ multiplex PCR; TCRdb holds only in-frame clones, not every one. D and trimming were read from the DNA, whereas the V and J calls and clone size are those reported in that table. The table includes over 300,000 clones, nearly 90% detected once. This TCR came from a man younger than 35 with active or convalescent COVID-19. Source material: peripheral blood.

The CDR3 nucleotides are TGTGCCAGCAGTTACCGGGGAGAAAGCTCCTACGAGCAGTACTTC. Encoded protein: CASSYRGESSYEQYF. The J gene is TRBJ2-7, the V gene TRBV6-2 or TRBV6-3, with a weak D call TRBD2 (5 bases). Trimming took 2 bases from V and 0 from J, leaving 11 bases between them. CDR1 and CDR2 from the germline V gene are MNHEY and SVGEGT. This CDR3 contains 15 residues.